Detailed here is one T cell receptor (beta chain). This CDR3 spans 12 amino acids. Germline assignment: CDR1 GTSNPN and CDR2 SVGIG (reference sequence). V was shortened by 6 bases and J by 1 base, with 9 bases between the two germline ends. This sample was taken from a study of blood T cell repertoires in COVID-19. Method: immunoSEQ multiplex PCR; TCRdb's copy keeps in-frame clones and lacks some. Among 95,000 to 110,000 clones listed, 89% were seen once. This TCR came from a man aged 35 to 55 with active or convalescent COVID-19. The chain employs TRBV30 and TRBJ1-1, with no clear D. Sequenced input: peripheral blood. The CDR3 sequence: CACNPWNTEAFF. Written as DNA, the CDR3 is TGTGCCTGCAATCCATGGAACACTGAAGCTTTCTTT.